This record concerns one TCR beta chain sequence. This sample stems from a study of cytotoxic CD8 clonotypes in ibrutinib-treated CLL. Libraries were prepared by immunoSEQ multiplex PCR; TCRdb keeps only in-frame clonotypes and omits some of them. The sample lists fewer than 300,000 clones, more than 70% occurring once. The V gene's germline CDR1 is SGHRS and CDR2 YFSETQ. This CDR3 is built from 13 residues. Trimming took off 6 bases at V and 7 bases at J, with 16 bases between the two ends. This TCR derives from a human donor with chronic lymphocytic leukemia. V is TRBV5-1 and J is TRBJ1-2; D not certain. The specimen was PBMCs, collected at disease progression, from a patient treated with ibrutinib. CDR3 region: CASNPTGPSGYTF. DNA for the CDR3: TGCGCCAGCAACCCCACCGGTCCGAGTGGCTACACCTTC.